These T cell receptor beta chains were read from a single sample in a study of CXCR3-negative and CXCR3-positive naive CD8 T cells. With the 5' RACE reads reprocessed, TCRdb shows one record per CDR3 protein and no DNA. The sample's table shows approximately 140,000 distinct CDR3 sequences. Sequencing used naive CXCR3+ CD8+ T cells from blood. These receptors were taken from a human donor in good health. Some clones in this sample may be carry-over from other donors' samples. CDR3s include the opening cysteine and the closing phenylalanine or tryptophan.

j_call v_call cdr3_aa
TRBJ2-3 TRBV15 CATSKDRGKQRDSTDTQYF
TRBJ2-5 TRBV20-1 CSARDGGGGETQYF
TRBJ1-2 TRBV10-3 CAISLGQTGYGYTF
TRBJ1-1 TRBV4-1 CASSPGGSYSMNTEAFF
TRBJ1-2 TRBV4-3 CASSQAGTAINYGYTF
TRBJ1-2 TRBV19 CASSIDRTGVPYGYTF
TRBJ2-7 TRBV18 CASSSREIGFYEQYF
TRBJ1-2 TRBV11-2 CASSHPRTGEVFGYTF
TRBJ2-7 TRBV4-1 CASSQQQGPYEQYF
TRBJ1-1 TRBV7-9 CASSLGGLDTEAFF
TRBJ2-3 TRBV7-3 CASSPPGVTDTQYF
TRBJ2-1 TRBV6-2/TRBV6-3 CASSYGASYNEQFF
TRBJ1-5 TRBV28 CASSSQGVEMQPQHF
TRBJ2-5 TRBV5-1 CASSPGGNQETQYF
TRBJ1-1 TRBV5-1 CASSPPRGEVAFF
TRBJ2-7 TRBV7-8 CASSPGWTSGKYEQYF
TRBJ2-1 TRBV5-6 CASSLREGPRDEQFF
TRBJ2-1 TRBV7-9 CASSISKREGLFF
TRBJ2-7 TRBV12-3/TRBV12-4 CASSTPSSFYEQYF
TRBJ2-7 TRBV29-1 CSAAGLAGGGTYEQYF
TRBJ1-1 TRBV4-3 CASSQTDRIRGLEAFF
TRBJ2-1 TRBV20-1 CSASMAPYNEQFF
TRBJ2-7 TRBV28 CASTGTLYYEQYF
TRBJ1-1 TRBV13 CASSLQVREAFF
TRBJ1-1 TRBV7-9 CASSLLSSTEAFF
TRBJ1-1 TRBV12-3/TRBV12-4 CASSYLGGRGTEAFF
TRBJ1-5 TRBV15 CATGTASNQPQHF
TRBJ1-1 TRBV28 CASSPTDREVAEAFF
TRBJ1-1 TRBV5-4 CASSLNPEPEAFF
TRBJ2-1 TRBV6-5 CASTSSGAEQFF
TRBJ1-2 TRBV7-2 CASSSLQVFYGYTF
TRBJ1-2 TRBV29-1 CSVETGVYGYTF
TRBJ1-1 TRBV29-1 CSVALNTEAFF
TRBJ2-7 TRBV7-9 CASSFVGQGMGEQYF
TRBJ2-7 TRBV13 CASSPRQGNYEQYF
TRBJ2-7 TRBV29-1 CSVAGGGQEPYEQYF
TRBJ2-3 TRBV12-3/TRBV12-4 CASSRLAGGEDTQYF
TRBJ2-1 TRBV28 CASQSRREDNEQFF
TRBJ2-7 TRBV5-4 CAGSAGERGAVYEQYF
TRBJ2-1 TRBV28 CASSSGDQIRTVDEQFF
TRBJ2-1 TRBV29-1 CSVRADGDFVLYNEQFF
TRBJ2-2 TRBV7-3 CASSLATGAHTGELFF
TRBJ1-2 TRBV4-1 CASSQVAEVYTF
TRBJ2-3 TRBV20-1 CSARDRASGDSDTQYF
TRBJ2-7 TRBV12-3/TRBV12-4 CASSFGTGNEQYF
TRBJ2-6 TRBV7-2 CASSFFVKPSGANVLTF
TRBJ2-7 TRBV6-2/TRBV6-3 CASSYRPGHTYEQYF
TRBJ2-7 TRBV13 CASSFQDRELEQYF
TRBJ2-1 TRBV24-1 CATSIFRGNYNEQFF
TRBJ2-1 TRBV7-3 CASSFSLGPVNEQFF
TRBJ1-1 TRBV29-1 CSVEDRGVEAFF
TRBJ2-2 TRBV7-6 CASWVDRGTGELFF
TRBJ2-7 TRBV29-1 CSVEGILAGKAYEQYF
TRBJ2-7 TRBV6-1 CASSGGYSYEQYF
TRBJ2-5 TRBV12-3/TRBV12-4 CASSSGTAQETQYF
TRBJ2-2 TRBV7-9 CASSATGANTGELFF